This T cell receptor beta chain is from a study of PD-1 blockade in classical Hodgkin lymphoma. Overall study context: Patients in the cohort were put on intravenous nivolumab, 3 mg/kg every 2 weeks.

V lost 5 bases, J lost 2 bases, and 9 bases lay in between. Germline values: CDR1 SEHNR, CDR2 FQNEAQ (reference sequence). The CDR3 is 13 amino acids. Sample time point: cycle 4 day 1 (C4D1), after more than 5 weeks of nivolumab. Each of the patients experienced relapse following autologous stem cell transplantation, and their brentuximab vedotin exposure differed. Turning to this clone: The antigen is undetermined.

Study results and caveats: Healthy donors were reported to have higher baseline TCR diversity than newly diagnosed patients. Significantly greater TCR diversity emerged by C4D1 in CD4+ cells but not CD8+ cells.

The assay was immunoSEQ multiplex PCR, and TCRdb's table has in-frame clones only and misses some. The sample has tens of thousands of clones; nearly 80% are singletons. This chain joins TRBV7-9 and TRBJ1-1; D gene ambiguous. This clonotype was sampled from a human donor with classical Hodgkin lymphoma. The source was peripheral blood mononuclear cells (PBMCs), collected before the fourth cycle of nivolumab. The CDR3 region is CASSRRANTEAFF. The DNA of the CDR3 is TGTGCCAGCAGCCGACGGGCAAACACTGAAGCTTTCTTT.